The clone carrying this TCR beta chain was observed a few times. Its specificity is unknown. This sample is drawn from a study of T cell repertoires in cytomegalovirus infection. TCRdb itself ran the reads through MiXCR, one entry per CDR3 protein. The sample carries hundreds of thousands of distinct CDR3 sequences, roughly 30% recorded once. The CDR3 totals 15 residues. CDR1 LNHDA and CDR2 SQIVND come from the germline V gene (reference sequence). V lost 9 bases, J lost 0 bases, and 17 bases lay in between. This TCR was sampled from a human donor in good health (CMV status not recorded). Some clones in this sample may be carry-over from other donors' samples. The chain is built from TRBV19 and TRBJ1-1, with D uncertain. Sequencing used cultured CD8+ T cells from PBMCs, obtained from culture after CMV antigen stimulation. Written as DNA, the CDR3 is TGTGCCAGCCGGGAATGGGAACTTATGAACACTGAAGCTTTCTTT. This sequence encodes CASREWELMNTEAFF.